One sample yielded the 11 T cell receptor beta chains listed below, sequenced in a study of glioma-infiltrating T cells after dendritic cell vaccination. Time point: after dendritic cell vaccination, including at tumor progression/relapse. Profiling relied on immunoSEQ multiplex PCR, and the TCRdb table lists in-frame clones only, not all of them. Of around 23,000 clones listed, around nine tenths are singletons. The source was blood, collected after dendritic cell vaccination. These receptors were collected from a human donor with glioblastoma.

V and J are TRBV5-4 and TRBJ2-1, with a possible D match to TRBD2 (6 bases). The CDR3 is 17 residues long. CDR1 and CDR2 from the germline V gene are SGHNT and YYREEE (reference sequence). Trimming stripped 0 bases from V and 4 bases from J, with 17 bases between. CDR3 DNA: TGTGCCAGCAGCTTGGCCCTCTCGGCGCGGGATTACAATGAGCAGTTCTTC. Amino acids: CASSLALSARDYNEQFF.

This chain uses TRBV6-5 with TRBJ2-7; D is ambiguous. V shed 5 bases and J shed 0 bases, with 5 bases lying between them. Germline V gene lookup returns CDR1 MNHEY and CDR2 SVGAGI. The CDR3 consists of 12 residues. The CDR3 sequence: CASSNISYEQYF. CDR3 bases: TGTGCCAGCAGTAACATCTCCTACGAGCAGTACTTC.

The chain joins TRBV4-1 to TRBJ1-1, with TRBD1 identical over 12 bases. Trimming at V came to 0 bases and at J to 7 bases, leaving 18 bases not matched to a gene. The germline CDR1 and CDR2 sequences are MGHRA and YSYEKL. The CDR3 runs to 20 residues. CDR3 protein: CASSQDSPRDRGRRGSEAFF. As DNA, the CDR3 is TGCGCCAGCAGCCAAGATTCGCCCCGGGACAGGGGGCGCCGGGGGAGTGAAGCTTTCTTT.

The rearrangement joins TRBV7-2 to TRBJ2-5; 11 nucleotides agree with TRBD2. This CDR3 contains 14 residues. Germline V gene lookup returns CDR1 SGHTA and CDR2 FQGNSA. Trimming took 3 bases from V and 4 from J; bases not matched to a gene: 1. The CDR3 region is CASSLTSGAETQYF. In nucleotides, the CDR3 is TGTGCCAGCAGCTTGACTAGCGGGGCAGAGACCCAGTACTTC.

The chain joins TRBV5-5 to TRBJ1-2; no clear D gene. Germline CDR1 reads SGHKS; CDR2 reads YYEKEE (reference sequence). Deletions cut 0 bases from V and 7 bases from J, with 16 bases between. The CDR3 extends over 15 amino acids. In nucleotides, the CDR3 is TGTGCCAGCAGCTTGGATTCGACTTTCCTCGGTGGCTACACCTTC. It translates to CASSLDSTFLGGYTF.

The V call is TRBV30, the J call TRBJ1-5; 10 bases align to TRBD1. Germline V gene lookup returns CDR1 GTSNPN and CDR2 SVGIG (reference sequence). After removal of 2 bases from V and 2 bases from J, the junction contained 12 bases not matched to a gene. The length of the CDR3 is 18 residues. CDR3 DNA: TGTGCCTGGAGTTGGGGGGACAGGGGTGGGATGGGCAATCAGCCCCAGCATTTT. Translated, it gives CAWSWGDRGGMGNQPQHF.

V is TRBV6-5 and J is TRBJ2-5; weak D call: TRBD1 (5 bases). The germline V gene has CDR1 MNHEY and CDR2 SVGAGI. The V and J ends lost 0 bases and 6 bases respectively, with 8 bases between them. The CDR3 length is 13 residues. DNA for the CDR3: TGTGCCAGCAGTTACTCGGCAGGGAAGACCCAGTACTTC. This codes for CASSYSAGKTQYF.

The chain links TRBV7-2 to TRBJ2-1, with D perhaps TRBD2 (6 bases). CDR1 is SGHTA and CDR2 is FQGNSA in the germline V gene. Trimming took off 6 bases at V and 7 bases at J, with 19 bases between the two ends. CDR3 length: 15 residues. CDR3 sequence (DNA): TGTGCCAGCAGTTCGGGGGTTTTTAGTGGGAATGAGCAGTTCTTC. The encoded protein is CASSSGVFSGNEQFF.

Note on this clone: Other DNA sequences in the same sample also yield this CDR3. This chain uses TRBV6-1 with TRBJ1-6, with D uncertain. Germline V gene sequence: CDR1 MNHNS, CDR2 SASEGT. Trimming took 3 bases from V and 7 from J, leaving 13 bases between them. The CDR3 extends over 15 amino acids. In nucleotides, the CDR3 is TGTGCCAGCAGTGAGGATGGGAGTAGGAATTCACCCCTCCACTTT. As protein: CASSEDGSRNSPLHF.

CDR3 nucleotides: TGTGCCACCAGCGACCGGGTCTCGAATTCACCCCTCCACTTT. Translating gives CATSDRVSNSPLHF. The rearrangement links TRBV15 to TRBJ1-6; no clear D gene. V was pared by 5 bases and J by 7 bases, with 12 bases between. Per the germline V gene, CDR1 is LNHNV and CDR2 is YYDKDF (reference sequence). This CDR3 contains 14 residues.

CDR3 loop: CASASGVSYEQYF. CDR3 sequence (DNA): TGTGCCAGCGCTAGCGGGGTCTCCTACGAGCAGTACTTC. The chain carries TRBV14 and TRBJ2-7, with TRBD2 identical over 9 bases. Germline V gives CDR1 SGHDN, CDR2 FVKESK. The CDR3 consists of 13 residues. The V segment lost 8 bases and the J segment 0 bases; nucleotides outside the gene matches: 2.